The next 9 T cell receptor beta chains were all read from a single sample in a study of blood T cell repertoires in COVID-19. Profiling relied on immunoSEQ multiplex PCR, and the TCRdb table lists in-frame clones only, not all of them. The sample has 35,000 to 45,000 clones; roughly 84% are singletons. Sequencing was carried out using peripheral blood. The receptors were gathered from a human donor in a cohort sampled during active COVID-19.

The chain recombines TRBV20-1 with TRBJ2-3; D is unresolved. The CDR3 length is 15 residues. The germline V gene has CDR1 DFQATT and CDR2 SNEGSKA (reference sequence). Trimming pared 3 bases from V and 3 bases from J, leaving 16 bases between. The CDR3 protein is CSASTFMMETDTQYF. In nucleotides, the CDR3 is TGCAGTGCTAGTACTTTTATGATGGAGACAGATACGCAGTATTTT.

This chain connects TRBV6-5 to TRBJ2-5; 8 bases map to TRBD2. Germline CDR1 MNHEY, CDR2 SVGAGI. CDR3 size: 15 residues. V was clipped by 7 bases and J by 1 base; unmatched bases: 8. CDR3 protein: CASTDSGEPQETQYF. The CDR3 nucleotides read TGTGCCAGCACCGATAGCGGGGAGCCCCAAGAGACCCAGTACTTC.

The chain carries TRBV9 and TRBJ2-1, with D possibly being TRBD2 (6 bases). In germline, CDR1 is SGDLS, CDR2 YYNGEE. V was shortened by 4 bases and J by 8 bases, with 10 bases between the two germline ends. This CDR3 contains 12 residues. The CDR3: CASSPTSDEQFF. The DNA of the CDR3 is TGTGCCAGCAGCCCGACTAGTGATGAGCAGTTCTTC.

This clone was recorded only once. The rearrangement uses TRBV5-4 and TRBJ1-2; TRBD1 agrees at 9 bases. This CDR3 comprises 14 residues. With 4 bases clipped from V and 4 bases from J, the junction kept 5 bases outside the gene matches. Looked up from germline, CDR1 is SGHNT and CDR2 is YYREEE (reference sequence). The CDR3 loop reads CASSIGTGLYGYTF. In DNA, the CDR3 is TGTGCCAGCAGCATCGGGACAGGGCTCTATGGCTACACCTTC.

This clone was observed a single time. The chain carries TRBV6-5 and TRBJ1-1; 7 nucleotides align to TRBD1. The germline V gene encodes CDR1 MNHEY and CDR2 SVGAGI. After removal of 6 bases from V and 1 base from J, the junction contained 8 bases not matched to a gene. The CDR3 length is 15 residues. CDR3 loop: CASRKEGDRNTEAFF. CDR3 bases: TGTGCCAGCAGAAAAGAAGGGGACAGGAACACTGAAGCTTTCTTT.

Here the CDR3 DNA reads TGCAGTGCTAGTCGATTCGGGGTTCGTAATTCACCCCTCCACTTT. Protein product: CSASRFGVRNSPLHF. The rearrangement uses TRBV20-1 and TRBJ1-6; no clear D gene. CDR3 length: 15 residues. Trimming removed 3 bases from V and 6 bases from J, with 15 bases in between. Germline V gene data show CDR1 as DFQATT and CDR2 as SNEGSKA (reference sequence).

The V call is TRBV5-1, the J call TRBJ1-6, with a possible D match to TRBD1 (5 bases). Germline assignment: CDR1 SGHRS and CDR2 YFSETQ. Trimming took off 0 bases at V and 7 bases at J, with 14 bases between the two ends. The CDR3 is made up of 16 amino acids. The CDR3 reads CASSLDRGAGNSPLHF. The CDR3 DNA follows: TGCGCCAGCAGCTTGGATAGGGGAGCGGGAAATTCACCCCTCCACTTT.

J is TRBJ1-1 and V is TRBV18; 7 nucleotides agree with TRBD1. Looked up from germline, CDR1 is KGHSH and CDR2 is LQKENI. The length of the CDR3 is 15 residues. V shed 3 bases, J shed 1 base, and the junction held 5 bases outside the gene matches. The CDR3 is CASSPPDRWNTEAFF. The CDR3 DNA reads TGTGCCAGCTCACCGCCGGACAGGTGGAACACTGAAGCTTTCTTT.

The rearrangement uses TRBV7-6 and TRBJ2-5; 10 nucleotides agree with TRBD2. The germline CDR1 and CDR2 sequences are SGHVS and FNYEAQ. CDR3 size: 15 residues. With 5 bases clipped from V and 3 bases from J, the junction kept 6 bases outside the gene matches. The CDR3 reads CASSQTGLAEETQYF. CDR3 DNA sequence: TGTGCCAGCAGCCAAACCGGACTAGCGGAAGAGACCCAGTACTTC.